A selection of T cell receptor beta chains follows, all from one sample in a study of T-cell reconstitution after alpha-beta-depleted transplantation in children. From the PCR reads, TCRdb called clonotypes with MiXCR, one entry per CDR3 protein. Of a few hundred thousand distinct CDR3 sequences in the sample, 27% are singletons; the top ten hold about 35%. The sequencing here drew on PBMCs, taken before TCRalphabeta/CD19-depleted stem cell transplant. These receptors came from a boy under two years old with Wiskott-Aldrich syndrome, due to receive a stem cell transplant. Each CDR3 is given without its conserved first and last residue.

j_call: TRBJ2-1; v_call: TRBV12-3/TRBV12-4; cdr3_aa: ASSLRTPLGINEQF
j_call: TRBJ2-1; v_call: TRBV6-4; cdr3_aa: ASSRRIGGEQF
j_call: TRBJ2-3; v_call: TRBV5-8; cdr3_aa: ASSRLANRESTDTQY
j_call: TRBJ2-1; v_call: TRBV28; cdr3_aa: ASRASGSYNEQF
j_call: TRBJ1-1; v_call: TRBV7-8; cdr3_aa: ASSFRGRGNTEAF
j_call: TRBJ2-2; v_call: TRBV7-8; cdr3_aa: ASSSFSGPGELF
j_call: TRBJ2-2; v_call: TRBV12-3/TRBV12-4; cdr3_aa: ASSLAIQGPGELF
j_call: TRBJ2-3; v_call: TRBV4-1; cdr3_aa: ASSQGIGTSGRYTQY
j_call: TRBJ2-1; v_call: TRBV20-1; cdr3_aa: SAPPWASYNEQF
j_call: TRBJ1-1; v_call: TRBV20-1; cdr3_aa: SARGLGEAF
j_call: TRBJ2-3; v_call: TRBV20-1; cdr3_aa: SAHLGGSGKDTQY
j_call: TRBJ1-5; v_call: TRBV5-1; cdr3_aa: ASSVDNSNQPQH
j_call: TRBJ2-5; v_call: TRBV12-3/TRBV12-4; cdr3_aa: ASSKAGTGSGETQY
j_call: TRBJ1-3; v_call: TRBV29-1; cdr3_aa: SVEADLSGNTIY
j_call: TRBJ2-3; v_call: TRBV12-3/TRBV12-4; cdr3_aa: ASSPQLEDTQY
j_call: TRBJ2-1; v_call: TRBV11-2; cdr3_aa: ASSPLASYEQF
j_call: TRBJ2-7; v_call: TRBV29-1; cdr3_aa: SVGPTRYEQY
j_call: TRBJ1-5; v_call: TRBV29-1; cdr3_aa: SVRQGSNQPQH
j_call: TRBJ2-3; v_call: TRBV3-1; cdr3_aa: ASSYRASADTQY
j_call: TRBJ2-1; v_call: TRBV27; cdr3_aa: ASSLRDSTYNEQF
j_call: TRBJ2-2; v_call: TRBV20-1; cdr3_aa: SAGGGYTGELF
j_call: TRBJ2-2; v_call: TRBV4-2; cdr3_aa: ASSQGGPGVRELF
j_call: TRBJ2-1; v_call: TRBV11-2; cdr3_aa: ASSTPSGSSYNEQF
j_call: TRBJ2-1; v_call: TRBV28; cdr3_aa: ASSVRRVDEQF
j_call: TRBJ2-3; v_call: TRBV28; cdr3_aa: ASSFQGSTDTQY
j_call: TRBJ2-4; v_call: TRBV19; cdr3_aa: ASSPKVLAELLAKNIQY
j_call: TRBJ2-7; v_call: TRBV5-1; cdr3_aa: ASSLIGLGDEQY
j_call: TRBJ2-7; v_call: TRBV20-1; cdr3_aa: SAGQSGSPYEQY
j_call: TRBJ2-7; v_call: TRBV27; cdr3_aa: ASSILAGGEQY
j_call: TRBJ2-2; v_call: TRBV20-1; cdr3_aa: SATTSGCGAGELF
j_call: TRBJ2-3; v_call: TRBV5-1; cdr3_aa: ASRPGLAGTDTQY
j_call: TRBJ2-7; v_call: TRBV20-1; cdr3_aa: SARIETHEQY
j_call: TRBJ2-7; v_call: TRBV6-1; cdr3_aa: AGRTASYEQY
j_call: TRBJ2-7; v_call: TRBV6-1; cdr3_aa: ASSLAGAAIYEQY
j_call: TRBJ2-5; v_call: TRBV5-1; cdr3_aa: ASRTSVGGRPETQY
j_call: TRBJ2-7; v_call: TRBV7-6; cdr3_aa: ASSLSRTAYEQY
j_call: TRBJ1-1; v_call: TRBV6-1; cdr3_aa: ASRSPGINTEAF
j_call: TRBJ2-2; v_call: TRBV18; cdr3_aa: ASSPLAGSSNPTGELF
j_call: TRBJ1-1; v_call: TRBV5-5; cdr3_aa: ASSWAGQNVEAF
j_call: TRBJ2-7; v_call: TRBV6-1; cdr3_aa: ASSPIPNYEQY
j_call: TRBJ1-1; v_call: TRBV5-5; cdr3_aa: ASSRRTEPTEAF
j_call: TRBJ2-1; v_call: TRBV20-1; cdr3_aa: SARDRARFYNEQF
j_call: TRBJ2-7; v_call: TRBV6-6; cdr3_aa: ASKGGEPYEQY
j_call: TRBJ2-3; v_call: TRBV9; cdr3_aa: ASSTGLSGGWGFRIWDTQY
j_call: TRBJ1-3; v_call: TRBV12-3/TRBV12-4; cdr3_aa: ASSPGTGPLSGNTIY
j_call: TRBJ2-7; v_call: TRBV5-1; cdr3_aa: ASSPEGLAGFWEQY
j_call: TRBJ2-5; v_call: TRBV5-5; cdr3_aa: ASSLVLADQETQY
j_call: TRBJ2-4; v_call: TRBV3-1; cdr3_aa: ASSHPSGTGQNIQY
j_call: TRBJ2-7; v_call: TRBV12-3/TRBV12-4; cdr3_aa: ASSLNSGSNYEQY
j_call: TRBJ2-3; v_call: TRBV5-1; cdr3_aa: ASSRLAGEADTQY
j_call: TRBJ2-7; v_call: TRBV20-1; cdr3_aa: SARVGGVSYEQY
j_call: TRBJ1-5; v_call: TRBV27; cdr3_aa: ASSPTTENQPQH
j_call: TRBJ2-5; v_call: TRBV24-1; cdr3_aa: ATSDSGTGQETQY
j_call: TRBJ2-2; v_call: TRBV10-3; cdr3_aa: AISDRGRVNTGELF